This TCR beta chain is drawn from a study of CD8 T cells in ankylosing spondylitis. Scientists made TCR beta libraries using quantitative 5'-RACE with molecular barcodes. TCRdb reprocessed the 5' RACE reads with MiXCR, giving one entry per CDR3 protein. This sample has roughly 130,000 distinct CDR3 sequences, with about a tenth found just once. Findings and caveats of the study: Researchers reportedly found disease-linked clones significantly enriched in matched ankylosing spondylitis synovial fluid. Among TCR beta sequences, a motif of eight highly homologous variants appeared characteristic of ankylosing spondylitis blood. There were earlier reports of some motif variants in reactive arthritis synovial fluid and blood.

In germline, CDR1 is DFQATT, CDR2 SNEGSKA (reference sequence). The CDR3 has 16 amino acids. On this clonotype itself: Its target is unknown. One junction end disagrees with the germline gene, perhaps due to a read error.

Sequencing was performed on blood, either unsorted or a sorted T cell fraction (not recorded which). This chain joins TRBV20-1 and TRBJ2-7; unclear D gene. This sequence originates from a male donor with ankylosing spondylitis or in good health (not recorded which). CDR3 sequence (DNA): TGCTGTGCTAGTCTGGCTTTGGGAAAACCTACGATTGAGCAGTACTTC. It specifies CCASLALGKPTIEQYF.